One sample yielded the 11 T cell receptor beta chains listed below, sequenced in a study of T cells in Graves' hyperthyroidism and ophthalmopathy. Using RNA transcripts as the source, TCR beta CDR3 regions were amplified. TCR CDR3 regions were first amplified by RT-PCR with HTBI primers. TCRdb re-derived calls from the multiplex PCR reads in MiXCR, one entry per CDR3 protein. The table includes some 440,000 distinct CDR3 sequences, 15% to 18% detected once. The sequencing input was blood. These receptors were taken from a woman between 18 and 30 years old with Graves' hyperthyroidism.

The chain couples TRBV20-1 to TRBJ2-7; D is uncertain. V shed 6 bases and J shed 3 bases, with 18 bases lying between them. Germline CDR1 DFQATT, CDR2 SNEGSKA (reference sequence). The CDR3 totals 14 residues. Here the CDR3 reads CSAEPVSINYEQYF. The CDR3 DNA reads as TGCAGTGCAGAACCGGTCTCCATTAACTACGAGCAGTACTTC.

This clonotype was seen repeatedly, ten times or more. This chain connects TRBV3-1 to TRBJ2-5; D is perhaps TRBD1 (5 bases). V lost 2 bases and J 6 bases, leaving 7 bases between the germline ends. The CDR3 consists of 12 residues. CDR1 and CDR2 from the germline V gene are LGHDT and YNNKEL (reference sequence). The DNA for the CDR3 is TGTGCCAGCAGCCAATCAGGGAAGACCCAGTACTTC. As protein: CASSQSGKTQYF.

This clonotype was detected only a few times. This chain connects TRBV6-2 or TRBV6-3 to TRBJ1-6; no clear D. Germline CDR1 MNHEY, CDR2 SVGEGT. V lost 2 bases, J lost 1 base, and 6 bases lay in between. The CDR3 is made up of 15 amino acids. The CDR3 DNA follows: TGTGCCAGCAGTTACGGGTTTTCCTATAATTCACCCCTCCACTTT. Amino acid sequence: CASSYGFSYNSPLHF.

The sample holds many counts of this clonotype. The chain has TRBV3-1 and TRBJ2-5; the D is unclear. Per germline, CDR1 LGHDT and CDR2 YNNKEL (reference sequence). Deletions cut 0 bases from V and 5 bases from J, with 7 bases between. The CDR3 extends over 13 amino acids. The CDR3 is CASSQDWIETQYF. DNA for the CDR3: TGTGCCAGCAGCCAAGATTGGATCGAGACCCAGTACTTC.

This clonotype came up many times. The chain carries TRBV27 and TRBJ1-2; D is unclear. The CDR3 has 14 amino acids. Germline CDR1 and CDR2: MNHEY and SMNVEV (reference sequence). Trimming cost V 7 bases and J 7 bases, with 19 bases left between them. The CDR3 reads CASKVLGQLGGYTF. Written as DNA, the CDR3 is TGTGCCAGCAAAGTACTAGGGCAATTGGGTGGCTACACCTTC.

This clonotype was observed a handful of times. The chain couples TRBV6-1 to TRBJ2-7, with TRBD2 matching 7 bases. Trimming cost V 6 bases and J 2 bases; bases outside gene matches: 10. The CDR3 is 15 residues long. The germline gives CDR1 MNHNS, CDR2 SASEGT. The CDR3 DNA reads TGTGCCAGCAGACCACAAGGACTAGGGGCCTACGAGCAGTACTTC. Translation gives CASRPQGLGAYEQYF.

The sample holds a few counts of this clonotype. The gene calls are TRBV5-1 and TRBJ2-2; 10 bases agree with TRBD2. V lost 5 bases, J lost 6 bases, and 4 bases stayed unmatched. Germline V gene sequence: CDR1 SGHRS, CDR2 YFSETQ. The CDR3 is 14 residues long. The CDR3 loop is CASRLLAGPGELFF. The CDR3, as DNA: TGCGCCAGCAGGCTACTAGCGGGACCCGGGGAGCTGTTTTTT.

Many counts were recorded for this clonotype. This chain joins TRBV6-1 and TRBJ1-6; a weak D match, TRBD1 (6 bases). The germline V gene encodes CDR1 MNHNS and CDR2 SASEGT. The V end lost 5 bases, the J end lost 0 bases, and 26 bases lay between the germline ends. The CDR3 is 21 amino acids. CDR3 nucleotides: TGTGCCAGCAGTCGGAAGACAACAGGGAGGTCTTGGAGCTCCTATAATTCACCCCTCCACTTT. The encoded protein is CASSRKTTGRSWSSYNSPLHF.

The CDR3 loop reads CASSKAGARTDTQYF. The CDR3 DNA follows: TGTGCCAGTAGTAAAGCAGGGGCCCGCACAGATACGCAGTATTTT. This chain joins TRBV19 and TRBJ2-3; D is possibly TRBD1 (6 bases). Trimming removed 4 bases at V and 1 base at J, with 12 bases between. The CDR3 is 15 residues long. Per germline, CDR1 LNHDA and CDR2 SQIVND (reference sequence). Full variable domain (missing parts from reference TRBV19 and TRBJ2-3): DGGITQSPKYLFRKEGQNVTLSCEQNLNHDAMYWYRQDPGQGLRLIYYSQIVNDFQKGDIAEGYSVSREKKESFPLTVTSAQKNPTAFYLCASSKAGARTDTQYFGPGTRLTVL.

This clonotype was seen ten or more times. V gene TRBV7-9 combines with J gene TRBJ1-3; 7 positions match TRBD1. CDR3 length: 15 residues. CDR1 is SEHNR and CDR2 is FQNEAQ in the germline V gene (reference sequence). Trimming at V came to 5 bases and at J to 0 bases, leaving 4 bases not matched to a gene. Here the CDR3 reads CASSATGTSGNTIYF. The CDR3, as DNA: TGTGCCAGCAGCGCGACAGGGACCTCTGGAAACACCATATATTTT.

The V gene is TRBV18, the J gene TRBJ2-5, with 11 bases matching TRBD2. Germline-derived CDR1 and CDR2 are KGHSH and LQKENI. V shed 3 bases, J shed 5 bases, and the junction held 5 bases outside the gene matches. CDR3 length: 15 amino acids. CDR3 protein: CASSPLSGGAETQYF. In DNA, the CDR3 is TGTGCCAGCTCACCCCTTAGCGGGGGGGCCGAGACCCAGTACTTC.